This T cell receptor (beta chain) was obtained from a study of vaccination and CD4 T cells after COVID-19 (dated by TCRdb to about 2022). For context, the study as a whole: Every convalescent patient had a positive nasal swab PCR test for SARS-CoV-2, with mild disease in 9 or 10 patients and severe disease in one. Two doses of either the Pfizer-BioNTech BNT162b2 vaccine (n=8) or the Moderna mRNA-1273 vaccine (n=2) were administered to participants. In the convalescent cohort there were six males and four females, among whom were two Hispanic individuals, seven Caucasians, two Asians and one multiracial person. In roughly 10 COVID-19 convalescent patients and a handful of infection-naive healthy vaccine recipients, the spike-specific CD4+ TCR repertoire before mRNA vaccination was compared with the repertoire after mRNA vaccination. Post-COVID blood samples from convalescent patients were collected a median of about 110 days after diagnosis, with a range of 35 to 161 days. Post-vaccine blood samples were taken a median of 72 days after the second vaccine dose, with a range of roughly 14 to 250 days. Control cultures received a CEFX viral epitope pool as the positive control, an HIV-1 Nef peptide pool as the negative control, or no peptide. Culture stimuli were overlapping spike peptide pools from SARS-CoV-2 and from the common cold coronaviruses HCoV-NL63, HCoV-OC43 and HCoV-229E. Points the paper makes about the study in general: Relatively few convalescent patients were included in the study, and early timepoints after natural infection were not analyzed. Among convalescent patients, a median about 90% of the SARS-CoV-2-reactive clones seen after vaccination appeared only after vaccination, which suggests priming specific to the vaccine. Of the vaccine-specific clones found in convalescent patients, nearly all (304 of 307) were mono-reactive for SARS-CoV-2 spike instead of being cross-reactive with common cold coronaviruses. Although the median number of SARS-CoV-2-reactive clonotypes went up from 20 to 25 after infection to 38 after vaccination, the increase was not significant.

The treatment or condition tag for this specimen amounts to: approximately 9-day PBMC culture with coronavirus spike peptide pools or control peptides (ViraFEST assay). The ViraFEST assay, used in the study, expanded antigen-specific T cells with peptide pools and then identified the expanded clonotypes through TCR sequencing. The convalescent patients' positive SARS-CoV-2 PCR tests were from March to December 2020, which was before the Alpha, Beta and Delta variants emerged in the United States. Each well held two million PBMCs cultured with 10 ug/ml peptide pools in IMDM containing around 5% human AB serum and around 10 IU/ml IL-2. On days 3 and 7, half of the culture medium was replaced with fresh IL-2-containing medium. After 10 days of culture, CD4+ T cells were isolated by negative selection with the EasySep CD4+ T cell isolation kit. PBMCs were separated from whole blood using Ficoll-Paque Plus gradient centrifugation and then either used fresh or cryopreserved at -140C. Triplicate wells were generally used for each culture condition.

This clonotype was picked up a small number of times. Its target antigen remains unknown. Within one base of it there is no much larger clone, and no base qualities were kept. Library generation was performed with PCR. At the Johns Hopkins FTIC core, DNA from the cultured CD4+ T cells underwent TCR sequencing with the Oncomine TCR Beta short-read assay. The QIAamp micro DNA kit was used to extract genomic DNA from the cultured CD4+ T cells. Oncomine TCR Beta libraries from cultured CD4+ T cells were pooled using unique dual indexes and sequenced on an Illumina iSeq 100. Concerning the study's data processing: Non-productive sequences were removed, and CDR3s that did not start with C, did not end with F or W, or were shorter than 7 amino acids were discarded. The MANAFEST web application identified antigen-specific clonotypes by comparing peptide-stimulated wells against reference wells and other culture wells. For a clone to be called positive, the clone needed an FDR below 0.05, an odds ratio above 5, and a productive frequency above 0.1% in at least two of three replicate wells. Cross-reactive clonotypes were defined as significantly expanded in both SARS-CoV-2 spike wells and at least one common cold coronavirus spike condition. Similarity between CDR3 sequences was evaluated in R version 3.6.1 using Levenshtein distances (stringdist) and unrooted phylogenetic trees (ape). The public reads were reanalyzed by TCRdb: fastp trimming at Q25, MiXCR alignment, in-frame beta chains only. Every distinct CDR3 protein forms one entry, paired with its most common genes and DNA. In this record, the V and J calls reflect TCRdb's handling and not the investigators' own analysis. Recorded for this sample are thousands of distinct CDR3 sequences; about 21% of them occurred a single time. The ten largest clones represent around 20% of the sample.

This TCR derives from a human donor who had recovered from COVID-19. The sample here was CD4+ T cells from blood, cultured in vitro, taken after SARS-CoV-2 vaccination.

CDR3 protein: CASTSNRINYGYTF. The sequenced DNA: TGTGCCAGCACCTCCAATCGAATAAACTATGGCTACACCTTC. The rearrangement joined TRBV28 to TRBJ1-2, with the D gene too uncertain to name. CDR1 and CDR2 are drawn from the germline V gene: MDHEN, SYDVKM. The cysteine opens and the phenylalanine closes a CDR3 of 14 amino acids. The entry retains the CDR3 DNA only, 42 bases that are in frame from base 1. Trimming at the junction amounts to 7 bases on V and 2 bases on J, and the germline ends lie 14 bases apart.